Sequencing of this T cell receptor (beta chain) was carried out in a study of T cell changes during pregnancy in multiple sclerosis. The protocol was immunoSEQ multiplex PCR, while the TCRdb copy is restricted to in-frame clones and leaves out a portion. The data show 30,000 to 45,000 clones, roughly 88% seen once. Trimming pared 1 base from V and 3 bases from J, leaving 12 bases between. The CDR3 contains 15 residues. Germline values: CDR1 SGHTA, CDR2 FQGNSA. The chain couples TRBV7-2 to TRBJ1-2; D is uncertain. The starting material was CD4+ T cells from peripheral blood mononuclear cells, obtained before pregnancy. The sequence came from a female donor with multiple sclerosis, enrolled in a pregnancy study. CDR3 sequence (DNA): TGTGCCAGCAGCTTAGTATCTGGGCTGGACTATGGCTACACCTTC. Translating it yields CASSLVSGLDYGYTF.